This TCR beta chain comes out of a study of shared clonotypes between healthy human individuals. The germline V gene has CDR1 SNHLY and CDR2 FYNNEI. Trimming shortened V by 9 bases and J by 3 bases, and 14 bases separated the two germline ends. The CDR3 consists of 13 residues. General observations from the study: The donor pool, a small one, limited the genetic and exposure-history diversity represented. Among the subsets, naive ones generally showed larger estimated richness than memory ones. How much donors shared clonotypes was expected to be affected by sequencing depth. For sorted subsets, rarefaction showed incomplete sequencing despite large depth.

Points on this clone: Its antigen is as yet unknown.

Profiled with immunoSEQ multiplex PCR; TCRdb holds only in-frame clones, not every one. The data contain 2,500,000 or so clones, around 94% of them singletons. This receptor was taken from a man aged 18 to 30 in good health. The rearrangement uses TRBV2 and TRBJ1-1, with TRBD1 as a possible D gene (5 bases). Material: naive CD4+ T cells sorted from blood. Regarding subset: CD45RA+ positively selected. CDR3 in amino acids: CARRGQGDTEAFF. In DNA, the CDR3 is TGTGCCAGAAGGGGTCAAGGGGACACTGAAGCTTTCTTT.